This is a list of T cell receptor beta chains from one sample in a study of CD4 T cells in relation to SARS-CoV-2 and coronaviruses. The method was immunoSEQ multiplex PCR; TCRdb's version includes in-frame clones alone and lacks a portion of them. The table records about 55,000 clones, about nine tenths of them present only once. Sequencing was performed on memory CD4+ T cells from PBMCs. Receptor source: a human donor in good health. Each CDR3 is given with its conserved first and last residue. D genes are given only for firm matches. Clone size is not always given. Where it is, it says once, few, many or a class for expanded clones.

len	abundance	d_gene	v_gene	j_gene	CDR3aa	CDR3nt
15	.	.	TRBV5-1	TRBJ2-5	CASSGIGANQETQYF	TGCGCCAGCAGCGGAATAGGGGCAAACCAAGAGACCCAGTACTTC
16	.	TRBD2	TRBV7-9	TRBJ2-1	CASSSGTSGRASEQFF	TGTGCCAGCAGCTCCGGGACTAGCGGGAGGGCCAGTGAGCAGTTCTTC
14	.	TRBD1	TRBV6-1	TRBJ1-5	CASSDRGQVQPQHF	TGTGCCAGCAGTGACAGGGGGCAGGTTCAGCCCCAGCATTTT
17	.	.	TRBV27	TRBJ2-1	CASSLSSFQGEYNEQFF	TGTGCCAGCAGTTTATCGAGCTTCCAGGGTGAATACAATGAGCAGTTCTTC
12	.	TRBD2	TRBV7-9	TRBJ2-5	CASSLLAGGPDF	TGTGCCAGCAGCTTACTAGCGGGTGGGCCGGACTTC
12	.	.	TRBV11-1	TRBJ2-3	CASSLGGGPVLF	TGTGCCAGCAGCTTAGGTGGGGGGCCGGTGCTTTTT
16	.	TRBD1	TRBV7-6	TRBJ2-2	CASSLGQGARTGELFF	TGTGCCAGCAGCCTAGGACAGGGGGCGAGGACCGGGGAGCTGTTTTTT
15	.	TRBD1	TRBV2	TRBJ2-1	CASSTRGQGVNEQFF	TGTGCCAGCAGTACTAGGGGACAGGGGGTAAATGAGCAGTTCTTC
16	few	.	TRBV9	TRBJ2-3	CASSVAKGSSTDTQYF	TGTGCCAGCAGCGTAGCTAAGGGGAGTAGCACAGATACGCAGTATTTT
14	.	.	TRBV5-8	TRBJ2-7	CASSLGVGTYEQYF	TGTGCCAGCAGCTTGGGGGTCGGGACCTACGAGCAGTACTTC
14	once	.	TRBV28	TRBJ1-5	CASRQDNSNQPQHF	TGTGCCAGCAGACAGGACAATAGCAATCAGCCCCAGCATTTT
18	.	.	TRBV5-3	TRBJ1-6	CARSSLKGDRWDNSPLHF	TGTGCCAGAAGCTCCCTAAAAGGTGACAGGTGGGATAATTCACCCCTCCACTTT
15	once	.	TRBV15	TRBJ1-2	CATSRDLEAHYGYTF	TGTGCCACCAGCAGAGATCTGGAGGCCCACTATGGCTACACCTTC
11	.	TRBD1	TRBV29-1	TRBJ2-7	CSVGTGFEQYF	TGCAGCGTGGGGACAGGGTTCGAGCAGTACTTC
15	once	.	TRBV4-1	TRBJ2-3	CASSQDRVAADTQYF	TGCGCCAGCAGCCAAGATAGAGTAGCGGCAGATACGCAGTATTTT
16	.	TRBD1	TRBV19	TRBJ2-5	CASSRSGGAYQETQYF	TGTGCCAGTAGTAGATCAGGGGGCGCATATCAAGAGACCCAGTACTTC
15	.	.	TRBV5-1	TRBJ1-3	CASSRSRQNGNTIYF	TGCGCCAGCAGTCGGAGTAGACAGAATGGAAACACCATATATTTT
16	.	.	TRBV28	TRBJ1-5	CASSLSVGTVYQPQHF	TGTGCCAGCAGTTTAAGTGTTGGCACGGTATATCAGCCCCAGCATTTT
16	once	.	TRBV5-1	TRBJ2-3	CASSAVLGVGADTQYF	TGCGCCAGCTCGGCAGTTTTAGGGGTCGGTGCAGATACGCAGTATTTT
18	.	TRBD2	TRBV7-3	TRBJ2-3	CASSFGTSGRKLTDTQYF	TGTGCCAGCAGCTTTGGGACTAGCGGGAGAAAGTTGACAGATACGCAGTATTTT
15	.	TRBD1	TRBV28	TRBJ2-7	CASRAPGQGSYEQYF	TGTGCCAGCAGGGCACCGGGACAGGGTTCCTACGAGCAGTACTTC
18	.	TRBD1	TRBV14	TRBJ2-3	CASSQGESGQGRGSTQYF	TGTGCCAGCAGCCAAGGGGAATCTGGACAGGGGAGAGGGAGTACGCAGTATTTT
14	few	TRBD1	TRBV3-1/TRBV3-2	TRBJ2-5	CASSGNRGAETQYF	TGTGCCAGCAGCGGAAACAGGGGAGCGGAGACCCAGTACTTC
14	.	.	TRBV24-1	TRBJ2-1	CATRGRGAYNEQFF	TGTGCCACCAGAGGCAGGGGCGCCTACAATGAGCAGTTCTTC
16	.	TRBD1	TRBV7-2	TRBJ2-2	CASRRPGQGNTGELFF	TGTGCCAGCAGACGACCGGGACAGGGGAACACCGGGGAGCTGTTTTTT
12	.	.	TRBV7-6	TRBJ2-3	CASSPALDTQYF	TGTGCCAGCAGCCCGGCTCTGGATACGCAGTATTTT
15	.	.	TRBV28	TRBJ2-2	CASSLPGPNTGELFF	TGTGCCAGCAGTTTACCCGGTCCAAACACCGGGGAGCTGTTTTTT
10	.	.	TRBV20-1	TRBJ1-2	CSAPTPAYTF	TGCAGTGCTCCGACTCCAGCCTACACCTTC
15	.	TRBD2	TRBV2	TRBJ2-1	CASSSSGSSYNEQFF	TGTGCCAGCAGCTCCAGCGGGAGCTCCTACAATGAGCAGTTCTTC
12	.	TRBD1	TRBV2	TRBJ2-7	CASKGQRYEQYF	TGTGCCAGCAAGGGACAGCGCTACGAGCAGTACTTC
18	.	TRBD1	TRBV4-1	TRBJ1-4	CASSQEQGRTGIREKLFF	TGCGCCAGCAGCCAAGAACAGGGGCGGACAGGGATAAGAGAAAAACTGTTTTTT
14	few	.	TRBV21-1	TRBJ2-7	CASSPGTGNYEQYF	TGTGCCAGCAGCCCCGGGACAGGGAACTACGAGCAGTACTTC
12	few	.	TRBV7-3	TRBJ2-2	CASSLGPGELFF	TGTGCCAGCAGCCTCGGCCCAGGGGAGCTGTTTTTT
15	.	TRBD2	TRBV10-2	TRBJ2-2	CASRLAGGGTGELFF	TGCGCCAGCAGGCTAGCGGGAGGAGGTACCGGGGAGCTGTTTTTT
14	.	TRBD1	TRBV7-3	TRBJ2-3	CASSPGTGTDTQYF	TGTGCCAGCAGCCCCGGGACAGGCACAGATACGCAGTATTTT
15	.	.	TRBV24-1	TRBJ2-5	CATSDPGSFGETQYF	TGTGCCACCAGTGATCCGGGATCCTTTGGTGAGACCCAGTACTTC
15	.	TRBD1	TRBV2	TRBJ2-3	CASRHPGQGTDTQYF	TGTGCCAGCAGGCATCCGGGACAGGGAACAGATACGCAGTATTTT
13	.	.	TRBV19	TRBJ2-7	CASSMDGSYEQYF	TGTGCCAGTAGTATGGACGGATCCTACGAGCAGTACTTC
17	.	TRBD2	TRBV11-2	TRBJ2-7	CASSPIRGAGPTYEQYF	TGTGCCAGCAGCCCAATTAGGGGAGCGGGACCGACCTACGAGCAGTACTTC
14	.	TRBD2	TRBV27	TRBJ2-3	CASSSRTSEASWYF	TGTGCCAGCAGTTCCCGGACTAGCGAAGCTTCTTGGTATTTT